These 30 T cell receptor beta chains were sequenced from one sample in a study of cytomegalovirus exposure and HLA in healthy donors. With 60 Vbeta and 13 Jbeta primers, the PCR was carried out. Repertoires were generated with immunoSEQ multiplex PCR, while TCRdb's copy carries only in-frame clones and drops some. The sample carries some 190,000 clones, around 87% recorded once. The sequencing sample was made of PBMCs. Every receptor here comes from a woman aged 18-30 years in good health and CMV-seronegative.

This clone appeared a few times. This rearrangement joins TRBV5-4 to TRBJ2-3; TRBD2 matches 7 bases. Per the germline V gene, CDR1 is SGHNT and CDR2 is YYREEE (reference sequence). V gave up 1 base and J gave up 1 base; unmatched junction bases: 6. The CDR3 length is 16 residues. The CDR3 is CASSLSGGGGTDTQYF. As DNA, the CDR3 is TGTGCCAGCAGCTTGTCGGGCGGGGGAGGCACAGATACGCAGTATTTT. Combining the CDR3 with reference TRBV5-4 and TRBJ2-3 gives the whole variable domain ETGVTQSPTHLIKTRGQQVTLRCSSQSGHNTVSWYQQALGQGPQFIFQYYREEENGRGNFPPRFSGLQFPNYSSELNVNALELDDSALYLCASSLSGGGGTDTQYFGPGTRLTVL.

V gene TRBV27 combines with J gene TRBJ1-1; D is ambiguous. Trimming removed 5 bases from V and 3 bases from J, with 10 bases in between. Germline V gene lookup returns CDR1 MNHEY and CDR2 SMNVEV (reference sequence). The CDR3 is 13 amino acids. CDR3 residues: CASSKTGYTEAFF. The DNA of the CDR3 is TGTGCCAGCAGTAAAACCGGGTACACTGAAGCTTTCTTT.

The CDR3 loop is CASSYSLAGGEAFF. DNA for the CDR3: TGTGCCAGCAGTTACTCGTTAGCCGGGGGTGAAGCTTTCTTT. The chain couples TRBV6-5 to TRBJ1-1; perhaps TRBD1 as D (5 bases). The V and J ends lost 0 bases and 7 bases respectively, with 12 bases between them. This CDR3 is built from 14 residues. From germline, CDR1 is MNHEY and CDR2 SVGAGI.

This clone showed up just a few times. The genes are TRBV2 and TRBJ2-7, with D tentatively TRBD1 (5 bases). Germline V CDR1 and CDR2: SNHLY, FYNNEI. Trimming removed 11 bases at V and 3 bases at J, with 17 bases between. The CDR3 length is 13 residues. CDR3 protein: CAAGEGVGYEQYF. Written as DNA, the CDR3 is TGTGCCGCTGGGGAAGGGGTGGGCTACGAGCAGTACTTC.

The chain couples TRBV28 to TRBJ2-5; TRBD2 is a possible D gene (5 bases). The V and J ends lost 6 bases and 5 bases respectively, with 19 bases between them. CDR1 and CDR2 from the germline V gene are MDHEN and SYDVKM. The CDR3 has 15 amino acids. The CDR3 protein is CASSVPRGIRETQYF. The CDR3 bases are TGTGCCAGCAGCGTACCCCGGGGAATTCGGGAGACCCAGTACTTC.

This chain connects TRBV30 to TRBJ1-3, with D maybe TRBD1 (6 bases). Germline CDR1 GTSNPN, CDR2 SVGIG (reference sequence). The CDR3 length is 19 residues. The V and J ends lost 2 bases and 0 bases respectively, with 23 bases between them. CDR3 sequence (DNA): TGTGCCTGGAGTCCTAGGACAGCGGAAACCTATCTCTCTGGAAACACCATATATTTT. Its translation: CAWSPRTAETYLSGNTIYF.

Points on this clone: One end of the junction is discordant with germline, which a read error may explain. The genes are TRBV7-9 and TRBJ1-1; no clear D. CDR3 length: 12 residues. Germline V gene sequence: CDR1 SEHNR, CDR2 FQNEAQ (reference sequence). The CDR3 reads CSSSPPYTEAFF. The CDR3 DNA follows: TGTTCCAGCAGCCCCCCCTACACTGAAGCTTTCTTT.

This chain links TRBV29-1 with TRBJ1-2, with a possible D match to TRBD1 (5 bases). The V gene's germline CDR1 is SQVTM and CDR2 ANQGSEA. V lost 5 bases to trimming and J lost 4 bases, with 17 bases between them. This CDR3 is built from 14 residues. CDR3 sequence reads: CSVSGGGFGYGYTF. The CDR3 DNA follows: TGCAGCGTTTCCGGCGGGGGGTTCGGCTATGGCTACACCTTC.

This chain joins TRBV6-1 and TRBJ2-7; D not certain. CDR3 length: 13 residues. V was pared by 7 bases and J by 2 bases, with 12 bases between. CDR1 and CDR2 (germline): MNHNS, SASEGT. CDR3 nucleotide sequence: TGTGCCAGCACTGGCGCAGGCCCCTACGAGCAGTACTTC. Its translation: CASTGAGPYEQYF.

The rearrangement uses TRBV18 and TRBJ2-7, with D unclear. CDR1 KGHSH and CDR2 LQKENI come from the germline V gene. The length of the CDR3 is 13 residues. The V end was cut by 3 bases, the J end by 3 bases, with 9 bases between. The CDR3 spells CASSPPVRYEQYF. The DNA of the CDR3 is TGTGCCAGCTCACCCCCCGTTCGCTACGAGCAGTACTTC.

V and J are TRBV25-1 and TRBJ2-3; maybe TRBD2 (6 bases). Germline CDR1 reads MGHDK; CDR2 reads SYGVNS. The CDR3 is made up of 14 amino acids. V shed 3 bases and J shed 5 bases, with 12 bases lying between them. CDR3 DNA sequence: TGTGCCAGCAGTGACCCCGGGAGCGGAGATACGCAGTATTTT. Residues: CASSDPGSGDTQYF.

The chain is built from TRBV7-9 and TRBJ2-3, with D perhaps matching TRBD2 (6 bases). Looked up from germline, CDR1 is SEHNR and CDR2 is FQNEAQ (reference sequence). Trimming took 4 bases from V and 1 from J, leaving 12 bases between them. CDR3 size: 15 residues. CDR3 residues: CASSWGRRGTDTQYF. For the CDR3, the DNA is TGTGCCAGCAGCTGGGGGAGGAGGGGCACAGATACGCAGTATTTT.

This chain connects TRBV4-3 to TRBJ2-3, with 7 nucleotides matching TRBD1. This CDR3 comprises 15 residues. V dropped 3 bases and J dropped 2; count of bases not matched to a gene: 5. The germline gives CDR1 LGHNA, CDR2 YSLEER. The CDR3 sequence is CASSQQTGLTDTQYF. The CDR3 DNA reads TGCGCCAGCAGCCAGCAGACAGGGCTCACAGATACGCAGTATTTT.

The chain carries TRBV19 and TRBJ1-1, with D unclear. The CDR3 spans 16 residues. V gave up 5 bases and J gave up 0 bases, with 16 bases separating them. Germline V lookup: CDR1 LNHDA, CDR2 SQIVND (reference sequence). The DNA for the CDR3 is TGTGCCAGTAGTGGCCGGCGGGGAGTCTTGAACACTGAAGCTTTCTTT. Translating gives CASSGRRGVLNTEAFF.

Comments on this clone: The junction does not match germline at one end; this may be a read error. The rearrangement uses TRBV19 and TRBJ1-1, with a possible D match to TRBD1 (6 bases). CDR1 is LNHDA, CDR2 SQIVND, per germline (reference sequence). This CDR3 spans 15 amino acids. This CDR3 reads CASRVQGSMNAEAFF. Here the CDR3 DNA reads TGTGCCAGTCGAGTCCAGGGGAGCATGAACGCTGAAGCTTTCTTT.

V is TRBV19 and J is TRBJ2-1, with D tentatively TRBD2 (5 bases). Germline CDR1 LNHDA, CDR2 SQIVND (reference sequence). The CDR3 consists of 14 residues. The V end was cut by 5 bases, the J end by 8 bases, with 16 bases between. DNA of the CDR3: TGTGCCAGTAGTTCTGGTCGGGCGGGCGATGAGCAGTTCTTC. Residues: CASSSGRAGDEQFF.

The chain couples TRBV10-3 to TRBJ2-3; D uncertain. The CDR3 is made up of 12 amino acids. Germline V CDR1 and CDR2: ENHRY, SYGVKD. Between the trimmed V and J ends, which lost 11 bases and 2 bases, there was a span of 11 bases. CDR3 sequence reads: CAVQSITDTQYF. In DNA form, the CDR3 reads TGTGCCGTCCAGTCGATCACAGATACGCAGTATTTT.

The chain joins TRBV4-3 to TRBJ1-4; 10 positions match TRBD1. CDR3 length: 16 amino acids. V gave up 0 bases and J gave up 6 bases; unmatched junction bases: 4. Germline V gene data show CDR1 as LGHNA and CDR2 as YSLEER. The CDR3 region has the DNA TGCGCCAGCAGCCAAGATGAGGACAGGGGGGATGAAAAACTGTTTTTT. Its protein is CASSQDEDRGDEKLFF.

This chain uses TRBV7-8 with TRBJ1-1, with 9 bases fitting TRBD1. This CDR3 is built from 17 residues. Per the germline V gene, CDR1 is SGHVS and CDR2 is FQNEAQ. The V gene end was trimmed by 0 bases and the J gene end by 2 bases; junction bases not matched to a gene: 7. The CDR3, as DNA: TGTGCCAGCAGCTTAGCGGCACAGGGGGCTTTCAACACTGAAGCTTTCTTT. This sequence encodes CASSLAAQGAFNTEAFF.

V usage is TRBV10-3 and J usage is TRBJ2-5; D perhaps matches TRBD2 (5 bases). V shed 0 bases and J shed 5 bases, with 13 bases lying between them. The CDR3 loop spans 15 amino acids. Germline CDR1 is ENHRY and CDR2 is SYGVKD. CDR3 nucleotide sequence: TGTGCCATCAGTGAGTCGGGGAAACTAGGCGAGACCCAGTACTTC. Its translation: CAISESGKLGETQYF.

The chain recombines TRBV27 with TRBJ1-2; the D gene is possibly TRBD1 (5 bases). Germline CDR1 reads MNHEY; CDR2 reads SMNVEV (reference sequence). The CDR3 runs 13 residues. The V gene lost 1 base and the J gene lost 8 bases, with 11 bases spanning the gap. Here the CDR3 DNA reads TGTGCCAGCAGTTTATTTGGGGGAGGCGGCTACACCTTC. This gives the protein CASSLFGGGGYTF.

The rearrangement links TRBV5-4 to TRBJ1-1; D is ambiguous. The CDR3 has 15 amino acids. Germline CDR1 and CDR2: SGHNT and YYREEE (reference sequence). Trimming removed 5 bases from V and 0 bases from J, with 14 bases in between. This chain's CDR3 is CASSSISNLNTEAFF. The CDR3 nucleotides read TGTGCCAGCAGTTCTATCTCCAACCTGAACACTGAAGCTTTCTTT.

This clone appeared a few times. This rearrangement joins TRBV27 to TRBJ2-7; TRBD2 matches 7 bases. The V segment lost 5 bases and the J segment 4 bases; nucleotides outside the gene matches: 14. The CDR3 spans 16 residues. CDR1 is MNHEY and CDR2 is SMNVEV in the germline V gene (reference sequence). In DNA, the CDR3 is TGTGCCAGCAGTCTTACAGGTCGGGGGGACTATTACGAGCAGTACTTC. Translating gives CASSLTGRGDYYEQYF.

The rearrangement links TRBV2 to TRBJ1-2, with a weak D call TRBD1 (6 bases). This CDR3 region has 13 residues. V was pared by 9 bases and J by 6 bases, with 17 bases between. Germline V lookup: CDR1 SNHLY, CDR2 FYNNEI. The CDR3 coding sequence is TGTGCCAGTGGAGGGGGGGCGGCGAATGGCTACACCTTC. Translation gives CASGGGAANGYTF.

This clone was seen only a few times. The chain recombines TRBV6-5 with TRBJ1-6; D may be TRBD1 (5 bases). Germline V gene data show CDR1 as MNHEY and CDR2 as SVGAGI. Trimming shortened V by 8 bases and J by 7 bases, and 12 bases separated the two germline ends. The CDR3 spans 13 residues. The DNA of the CDR3 is TGTGCCAGCCAGACAGTCATGAATTCACCCCTCCACTTT. Its translation is CASQTVMNSPLHF.

J is TRBJ2-2 and V is TRBV28; maybe TRBD2 (7 bases). The CDR3 is 15 residues long. Germline V CDR1 and CDR2: MDHEN, SYDVKM. V lost 8 bases to trimming and J lost 5 bases, with 18 bases between them. CDR3 DNA: TGTGCCAGCTCGCCGGGGGGCATTAGGACCGGGGAGCTGTTTTTT. Translation gives CASSPGGIRTGELFF.

The chain employs TRBV9 and TRBJ2-7; TRBD2 matches at 7 bases. This CDR3 contains 15 residues. Per germline, CDR1 SGDLS and CDR2 YYNGEE. The V gene end was trimmed by 0 bases and the J gene end by 2 bases; junction bases not matched to a gene: 5. The CDR3 is CASSVAGGPAYEQYF. As DNA, the CDR3 is TGTGCCAGCAGCGTAGCGGGAGGCCCGGCCTACGAGCAGTACTTC.

About this clone: The junction and the germline gene differ at one end; a read error may be behind it. J is TRBJ1-2 and V is TRBV7-9, with D hard to call. CDR1 SEHNR and CDR2 FQNEAQ come from the germline V gene (reference sequence). This CDR3 contains 12 residues. CDR3 in amino acids: CSSSPRTEGYTF. In DNA form, the CDR3 reads TGTTCCAGCAGCCCACGTACGGAGGGCTACACCTTC.

The rearrangement uses TRBV27 and TRBJ2-7; TRBD1 agrees at 9 bases. Germline V CDR1 and CDR2: MNHEY, SMNVEV (reference sequence). J lost 6 bases, V lost 8 bases, and 2 bases had no gene match. CDR3 length: 11 amino acids. CDR3 nucleotide sequence: TGTGCCAGCGGGACAGGGTTCGAGCAGTACTTC. It codes for CASGTGFEQYF.

This chain links TRBV7-2 with TRBJ2-7; TRBD1 matches 10 bases. CDR3 length equals 14 residues. The V gene end was trimmed by 5 bases and the J gene end by 3 bases; junction bases not matched to a gene: 4. From germline, CDR1 is SGHTA and CDR2 FQGNSA. The CDR3 spells CASSPRDRGYEQYF. CDR3 sequence (DNA): TGTGCCAGCAGCCCCAGGGACAGGGGCTACGAGCAGTACTTC.